This T cell receptor beta chain was documented in a study of shared clonotypes between healthy human individuals. Sequencing was at deep level. Replicate PCRs for unsorted PBMC used around 270 ng DNA (about 30,000 T cell genomes). TCRdb keeps only in-frame clones here, not all; method: immunoSEQ multiplex PCR. The repertoire holds hundreds of thousands of clones, with 75% to 85% as singletons. CDR1 and CDR2 from the germline V gene are SQVTM and ANQGSEA. V trimming: 1 base; J trimming: 4 bases; junction bases outside the gene matches: 6. This CDR3 has 14 amino acids. The sequenced sample consisted of PBMCs. The sequence was obtained from a woman aged 35 to 49 in good health. Some clones in this sample may be carry-over from other donors' samples. The chain carries TRBV29-1 and TRBJ2-7, with 8 bases matching TRBD2. This CDR3 is CSVEGVAGRYEQYF. In nucleotides, the CDR3 is TGCAGCGTTGAAGGGGTAGCGGGAAGATACGAGCAGTACTTC.